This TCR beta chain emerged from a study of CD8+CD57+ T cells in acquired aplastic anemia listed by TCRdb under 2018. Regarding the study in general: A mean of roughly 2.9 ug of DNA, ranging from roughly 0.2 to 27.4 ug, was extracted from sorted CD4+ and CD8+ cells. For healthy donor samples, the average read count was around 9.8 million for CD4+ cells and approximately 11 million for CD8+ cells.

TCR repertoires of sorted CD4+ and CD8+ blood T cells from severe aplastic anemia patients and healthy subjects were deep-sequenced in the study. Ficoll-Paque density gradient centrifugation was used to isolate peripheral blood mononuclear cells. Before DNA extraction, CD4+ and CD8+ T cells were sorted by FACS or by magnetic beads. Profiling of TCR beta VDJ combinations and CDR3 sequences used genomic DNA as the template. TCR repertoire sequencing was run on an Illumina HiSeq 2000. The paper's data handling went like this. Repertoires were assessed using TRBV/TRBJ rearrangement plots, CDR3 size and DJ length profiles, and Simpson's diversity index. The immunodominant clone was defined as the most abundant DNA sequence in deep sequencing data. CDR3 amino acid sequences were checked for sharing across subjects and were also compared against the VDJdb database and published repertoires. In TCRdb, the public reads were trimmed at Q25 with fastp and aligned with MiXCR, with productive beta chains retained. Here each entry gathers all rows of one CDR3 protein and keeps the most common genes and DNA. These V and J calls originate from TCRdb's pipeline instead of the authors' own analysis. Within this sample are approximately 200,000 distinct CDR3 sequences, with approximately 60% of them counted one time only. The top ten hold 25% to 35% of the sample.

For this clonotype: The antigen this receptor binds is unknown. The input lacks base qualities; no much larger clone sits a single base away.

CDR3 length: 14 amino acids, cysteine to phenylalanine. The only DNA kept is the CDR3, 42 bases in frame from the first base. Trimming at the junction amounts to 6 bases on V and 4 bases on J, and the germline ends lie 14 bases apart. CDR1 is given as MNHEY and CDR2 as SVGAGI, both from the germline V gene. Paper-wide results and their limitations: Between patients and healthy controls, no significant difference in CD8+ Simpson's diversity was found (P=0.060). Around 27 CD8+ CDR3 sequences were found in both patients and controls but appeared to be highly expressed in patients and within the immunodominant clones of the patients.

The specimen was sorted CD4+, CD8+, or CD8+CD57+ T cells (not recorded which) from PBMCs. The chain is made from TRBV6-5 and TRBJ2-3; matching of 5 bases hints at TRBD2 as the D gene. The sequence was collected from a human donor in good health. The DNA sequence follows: TGTGCCAGCAGCCCAGCGGACTGGGCAGATACGCAGTATTTT. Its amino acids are CASSPADWADTQYF.